This T cell receptor (beta chain) was captured in a study of OX40 agonist ivuxolimab in advanced cancers. Findings and limits, study-wide: Some of the lowest clonal expansion was seen in partial responders at 0.1-3.0 mg/kg.

On this clone: Its antigen is not identified.

Some clones are missing from TCRdb's copy, which holds only in-frame ones; the method was immunoSEQ multiplex PCR. The table includes some 30,000 clones, 81% detected once. The CDR3 totals 13 residues. CDR1 ENHRY and CDR2 SYGVKD come from the germline V gene. V was shortened by 6 bases and J by 2 bases, with 10 bases between the two germline ends. The gene calls are TRBV10-3 and TRBJ1-1; perhaps TRBD1 as D (5 bases). The TCR sequence derives from an adult with an advanced solid tumor such as melanoma, head and neck, liver or kidney cancer. The specimen was CD4+ or CD8+ T cells sorted from blood, collected in a trial of the OX40 agonist ivuxolimab. This CDR3 reads CAISPGQNTEAFF. CDR3 sequence (DNA): TGTGCCATCAGCCCAGGGCAAAACACTGAAGCTTTCTTT.